What follows is one TCR beta chain and its context. Its antigen is still unknown. Trimming removed 0 bases at V and 6 bases at J, with 6 bases between. Germline V gene sequence: CDR1 GTSNPN, CDR2 SVGIG (reference sequence). This CDR3 has 11 amino acids. The data originate from a study of cytomegalovirus exposure and HLA in healthy donors. Study-wide points: The classifier reportedly diagnosed cytomegalovirus status with high specificity and sensitivity. Generally TCR sequences proved uncommon, though certain public TCRs appeared in numerous donors.

Clones were read by immunoSEQ multiplex PCR, and TCRdb kept only the in-frame ones, dropping some. The profile covers 150,000 to 200,000 clones, with around 86% appearing a single time and roughly 1.5% taken by the ten largest. The J gene is TRBJ2-7, the V gene TRBV30, with D possibly matching TRBD2 (5 bases). Sequencing was carried out using PBMCs. This receptor was obtained from a woman aged 18-29 years in good health and CMV-seronegative. The CDR3 sequence is CAWSVEGEQYF. The CDR3, as DNA: TGTGCCTGGAGTGTTGAGGGCGAGCAGTACTTC.